This T cell receptor beta chain emerged from a study of pediatric ulcerative colitis. Sequencing used immunoSEQ multiplex PCR; TCRdb keeps in-frame clones, though not all of them. The sample contains under 45,000 clones, approximately 87% of which appear only once. Germline assignment: CDR1 MDHEN and CDR2 SYDVKM. V gave up 7 bases and J gave up 2 bases, with 14 bases separating them. This CDR3 has 14 amino acids. The sample was blood. The receptor comes from a girl aged 5-17 years with moderate ulcerative colitis. The chain has TRBV28 and TRBJ1-1; D is uncertain. The CDR3 DNA reads as TGTGCCAGCACCCCTTCGACATTAAACACTGAAGCTTTCTTT. As protein: CASTPSTLNTEAFF. Supplemented by reference TRBV28 and TRBJ1-1, the full variable domain reads DVKVTQSSRYLVKRTGEKVFLECVQDMDHENMFWYRQDPGLGLRLIYFSYDVKMKEKGDIPEGYSVSREKKERFSLILESASTNQTSMYLCASTPSTLNTEAFFGQGTRLTVV.